Listed here are 18 T cell receptor beta chains from one sample, sequenced in a study of beta chain features in type 1 diabetes. Study-wide results and limits: The study found moderately but significantly shorter TCRB CDR3s in all four CD4+ subsets of Type 1 diabetes patients.

As every portion of the isolated RNA was reverse transcribed, the sequencing read expressed TCRB transcripts. The repertoire was sequenced with immunoSEQ multiplex PCR; TCRdb's copy has only in-frame clones and lacks some. The repertoire holds hundreds of thousands of clones, with 13% as singletons. For these receptors, no antigen is known. Sequencing input: naive CD4+ T cells from blood. The receptors here all came from a man in his late teens or twenties with type 1 diabetes.

This clone turned up a few times. This sequence joins TRBV5-1 and TRBJ1-1; the match to TRBD1 covers 10 bases. V lost 0 bases and J lost 10; bases outside the gene matches: 3. This CDR3 contains 13 residues. Germline loops: CDR1 SGHRS, CDR2 YFSETQ. The CDR3: CASSLDGTGVAFF. The CDR3 bases are TGCGCCAGCAGCTTGGACGGGACAGGGGTAGCTTTCTTT.

This clone was observed a handful of times. V usage is TRBV4-1 and J usage is TRBJ1-2; 8 nucleotides match TRBD1. The CDR3 loop spans 18 amino acids. Per germline, CDR1 MGHRA and CDR2 YSYEKL. Unmatched junction bases numbered 18, after V lost 1 base and J lost 8 bases. The CDR3 region is CASSQVVAGLTGGSGYTF. The CDR3 coding sequence is TGCGCCAGCAGCCAAGTAGTGGCGGGTCTCACAGGGGGTTCGGGCTACACCTTC.

The chain uses TRBV18 and TRBJ2-3; 7 bases are a match to TRBD1. The V gene's germline CDR1 is KGHSH and CDR2 LQKENI. V lost 0 bases to trimming and J lost 4 bases; unmatched junction nucleotides: 4. The CDR3 is made up of 15 amino acids. The CDR3 region is CASSPPSTGADTQYF. DNA of the CDR3: TGTGCCAGCTCACCACCGAGTACAGGGGCAGATACGCAGTATTTT.

This clone was seen a handful of times. The chain combines TRBV6-6 with TRBJ1-2; no clear D. The V gene lost 10 bases and the J gene lost 4 bases, with 16 bases spanning the gap. The CDR3 extends over 13 amino acids. Germline lookup yields CDR1 MNHNY and CDR2 SVGAGI (reference sequence). DNA for the CDR3: TGTGCCACCCGGTTCGGAACGGGCTATGGCTACACCTTC. As protein: CATRFGTGYGYTF.

The genes are TRBV11-1 and TRBJ2-3; D is undetermined. Germline V gene data show CDR1 as SGHAT and CDR2 as FQDESV (reference sequence). Trimming shortened V by 3 bases and J by 1 base, and 5 bases separated the two germline ends. This CDR3 spans 13 amino acids. CDR3: CASSFGGTDTQYF. As DNA, the CDR3 is TGTGCCAGCAGCTTCGGCGGCACAGATACGCAGTATTTT. The variable domain in full, with the rest retrieved from reference TRBV11-1 and TRBJ2-3, is EAEVAQSPRYKITEKSQAVAFWCDPISGHATLYWYRQILGQGPELLVQFQDESVVDDSQLPKDRFSAERLKGVDSTLKIQPAELGDSAMYLCASSFGGTDTQYFGPGTRLTVL.

V gene TRBV13 combines with J gene TRBJ1-3; D unresolved. This CDR3 has 15 residues. Trimming removed 5 bases from V and 0 bases from J, with 11 bases in between. Per germline, CDR1 PRHDT and CDR2 FYEKMQ (reference sequence). CDR3 nucleotide sequence: TGTGCCAGCAGCCAGGAAGGGAGCTCTGGAAACACCATATATTTT. Protein product: CASSQEGSSGNTIYF.

The J gene is TRBJ2-2, the V gene TRBV5-1, with D tentatively TRBD1 (7 bases). V dropped 4 bases and J dropped 3 bases, with 13 bases sitting between them. The CDR3 totals 15 residues. Germline lookup yields CDR1 SGHRS and CDR2 YFSETQ. Written as DNA, the CDR3 is TGCGCCAGCAGCGTAGACAGGGAGGACACCGGGGAGCTGTTTTTT. It is translated as CASSVDREDTGELFF.

This clone was observed a few times. DNA for the CDR3: TGTGCCTGGAGTGGCGCAGCTCCTCAGCCCCAGCATTTT. Its translation: CAWSGAAPQPQHF. The rearrangement joins TRBV30 to TRBJ1-5, with unresolved D. V lost 1 base to trimming and J lost 6 bases, with 10 bases between them. The CDR3 consists of 13 residues. Germline assignment: CDR1 GTSNPN and CDR2 SVGIG (reference sequence).

The J gene is TRBJ2-3, the V gene TRBV6-5, with D possibly matching TRBD2 (6 bases). The germline CDR1 and CDR2 sequences are MNHEY and SVGAGI. Trimming took off 2 bases at V and 4 bases at J, with 13 bases between the two ends. There are 15 residues in the CDR3. CDR3 DNA: TGTGCCAGCAGTTACCTCCCGGGACTCTCAGATACGCAGTATTTT. Amino acid sequence: CASSYLPGLSDTQYF.

This clone came up a few times. The rearrangement links TRBV18 to TRBJ2-5; no definite D call. Germline assignment: CDR1 KGHSH and CDR2 LQKENI. Trimming shortened V by 0 bases and J by 6 bases, and 11 bases separated the two germline ends. This CDR3 is 14 amino acids long. In DNA, the CDR3 is TGTGCCAGCTCACCACCGAACCCCGGAAAGACCCAGTACTTC. It translates to CASSPPNPGKTQYF. Filled out from reference TRBV18 and TRBJ2-5, the complete variable domain reads NAGVMQNPRHLVRRRGQEARLRCSPMKGHSHVYWYRQLPEEGLKFMVYLQKENIIDESGMPKERFSAEFPKEGPSILRIQQVVRGDSAAYFCASSPPNPGKTQYFGPGTRLLVL.

J is TRBJ1-6 and V is TRBV6-1; 8 bases line up with TRBD1. Per the germline V gene, CDR1 is MNHNS and CDR2 is SASEGT. The CDR3 extends over 14 amino acids. The V segment lost 3 bases and the J segment 11 bases; nucleotides outside the gene matches: 6. This CDR3 reads CASSETGDVTPLHF. In nucleotides, the CDR3 is TGTGCCAGCAGTGAGACAGGGGATGTGACACCCCTCCACTTT.

This clone has a handful of counts. The chain joins TRBV28 to TRBJ2-7, with TRBD1 matching over 8 bases. Germline V CDR1 and CDR2: MDHEN, SYDVKM. This CDR3 spans 15 amino acids. Unmatched junction bases numbered 7, after V lost 6 bases and J lost 0 bases. Here the CDR3 reads CASRITGGTSYEQYF. In DNA, the CDR3 is TGTGCCAGCAGGATAACAGGGGGGACCTCCTACGAGCAGTACTTC.

This clone was counted a few times. V is TRBV27 and J is TRBJ2-6; D remains unclear. V lost 2 bases, J lost 2 bases, and 10 bases lay in between. CDR3 size: 16 residues. CDR1 is MNHEY, CDR2 SMNVEV, per germline (reference sequence). The CDR3 DNA follows: TGTGCCAGCAGTTTAATCTCGACCCCTGGGGCCAACGTCCTGACTTTC. This codes for CASSLISTPGANVLTF.

This chain connects TRBV6-5 to TRBJ2-7; D possibly corresponds to TRBD1 (7 bases). Trimming took off 2 bases at V and 6 bases at J, with 17 bases between the two ends. Per the germline V gene, CDR1 is MNHEY and CDR2 is SVGAGI. The length of the CDR3 is 15 residues. The CDR3 nucleotides read TGTGCCAGCAGTTACCCCACCGGGCAGGGGGGCGAGCAGTACTTC. It codes for CASSYPTGQGGEQYF.

The sample holds a few counts of this clone. The chain uses TRBV6-1 and TRBJ2-3; no clear D gene. Trimming cost V 8 bases and J 6 bases, with 15 bases left between them. Germline CDR1 and CDR2: MNHNS and SASEGT. This CDR3 contains 13 residues. The chain's CDR3 is CASPASGSDTQYF. CDR3 nucleotides: TGTGCCAGCCCTGCTTCTGGCAGTGATACGCAGTATTTT.

This chain joins TRBV7-9 and TRBJ2-5; D is unclear. The CDR3 totals 12 residues. Germline values: CDR1 SEHNR, CDR2 FQNEAQ (reference sequence). V lost 2 bases, J lost 5 bases, and 6 bases lay in between. The CDR3 DNA sequence: TGTGCCAGCAGCTTACCATCGGAGACCCAGTACTTC. Residues: CASSLPSETQYF.

This clone was recorded a few times. DNA for the CDR3: TGTGCCAGCAGTCCGACAGGACCCACCGGGATCGGGGAGCTGTTTTTT. It specifies CASSPTGPTGIGELFF. This chain connects TRBV7-9 to TRBJ2-2, with D perhaps TRBD1 (6 bases). Looked up from germline, CDR1 is SEHNR and CDR2 is FQNEAQ (reference sequence). V lost 6 bases to trimming and J lost 7 bases, with 21 bases between them. There are 16 residues in the CDR3.

The genes are TRBV6-1 and TRBJ2-7, with unresolved D. This CDR3 is 13 amino acids long. V lost 4 bases to trimming and J lost 1 base, with 8 bases between them. Germline V gene data show CDR1 as MNHNS and CDR2 as SASEGT. CDR3 bases: TGTGCCAGCAGTGCCGTAGGGTCCTACGAGCAGTACTTC. It yields the protein CASSAVGSYEQYF.